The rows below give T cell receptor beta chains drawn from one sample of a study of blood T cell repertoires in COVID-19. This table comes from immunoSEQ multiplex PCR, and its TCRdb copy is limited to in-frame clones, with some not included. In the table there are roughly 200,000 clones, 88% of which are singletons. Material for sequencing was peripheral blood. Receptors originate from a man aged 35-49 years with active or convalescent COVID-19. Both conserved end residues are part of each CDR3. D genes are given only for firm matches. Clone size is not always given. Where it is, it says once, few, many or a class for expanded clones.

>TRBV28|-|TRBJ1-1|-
CASFVGGNTEAFF
TGTGCCAGCTTCGTCGGGGGGAACACTGAAGCTTTCTTT
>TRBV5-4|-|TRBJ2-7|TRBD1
CASSPSRTGNYEQYF
TGTGCCAGCAGCCCCTCTAGGACAGGAAACTACGAGCAGTACTTC
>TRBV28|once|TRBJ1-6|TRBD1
CASSPRDRINSPLHF
TGTGCCAGCAGTCCAAGGGACAGAATTAATTCACCCCTCCACTTT
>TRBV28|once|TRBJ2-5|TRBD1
CASSRGQGYQETQYF
TGTGCCAGCAGCCGGGGACAGGGGTACCAAGAGACCCAGTACTTC
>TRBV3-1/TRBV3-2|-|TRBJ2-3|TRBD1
CASSRQGSTDTQYF
TGTGCCAGCAGCCGACAGGGGAGTACAGATACGCAGTATTTT
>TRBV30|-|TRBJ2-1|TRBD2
CAWSGPGLEGSYNEQFF
TGTGCCTGGAGCGGCCCGGGACTAGAAGGCTCCTACAATGAGCAGTTCTTC
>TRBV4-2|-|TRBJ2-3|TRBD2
CASSHTTSGGTDTQYF
TGTGCCAGCAGCCACACGACTAGCGGCGGCACAGATACGCAGTATTTT
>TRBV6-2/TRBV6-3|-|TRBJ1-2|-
CASSPGGRPNYGYTF
TGTGCCAGCAGCCCTGGCGGAAGGCCTAACTATGGCTACACCTTC
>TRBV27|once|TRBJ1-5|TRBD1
CASSPTGQGPRQPQHF
TGTGCCAGCAGTCCTACCGGACAGGGTCCGCGTCAGCCCCAGCATTTT
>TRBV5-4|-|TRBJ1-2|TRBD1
CASSPTGGVGYGYTF
TGTGCCAGCAGCCCGACAGGGGGTGTAGGGTATGGCTACACCTTC
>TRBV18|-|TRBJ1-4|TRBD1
CASSPRTGSTNEKLFF
TGTGCCAGCTCACCAAGGACAGGGTCAACTAATGAAAAACTGTTTTTT
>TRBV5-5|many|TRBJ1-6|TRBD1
CASSSLTGRNSPLHF
TGTGCCAGCAGCTCATTGACAGGGAGGAATTCACCCCTCCACTTT
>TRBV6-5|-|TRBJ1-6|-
CASSEGHLRNSPLHF
TGTGCCAGCAGCGAGGGACACCTAAGGAATTCACCCCTCCACTTT
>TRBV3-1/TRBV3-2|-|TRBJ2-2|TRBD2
CASSQVRVAGVGGELFF
TGTGCCAGCAGCCAAGTGAGGGTAGCGGGAGTTGGCGGGGAGCTGTTTTTT
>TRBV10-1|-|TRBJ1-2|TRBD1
CAKKYRDRDLFGYTF
TGCGCCAAGAAGTACCGGGACAGGGATCTCTTCGGCTACACCTTC
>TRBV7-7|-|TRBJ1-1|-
CASSYVAGGEAFF
TGTGCCAGCAGCTACGTAGCGGGAGGGGAGGCTTTCTTT
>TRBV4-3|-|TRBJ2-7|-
CASSQDFGYEQYF
TGCGCCAGCAGCCAAGATTTCGGCTACGAGCAGTACTTC
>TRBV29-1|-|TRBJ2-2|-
CSVGTTNTGELFF
TGCAGCGTTGGGACAACGAACACCGGGGAGCTGTTTTTT
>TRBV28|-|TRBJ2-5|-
CASSFPLQETQYF
TGTGCCAGCAGTTTCCCGCTACAAGAGACCCAGTACTTC
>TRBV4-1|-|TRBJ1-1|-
CASSQVRLGHPTEAFF
TGCGCCAGCAGCCAAGTTCGTCTTGGACACCCCACTGAAGCTTTCTTT
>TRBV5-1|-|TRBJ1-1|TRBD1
CASSSTGGNTEAFF
TGCGCCAGCAGCTCGACAGGGGGCAACACTGAAGCTTTCTTT
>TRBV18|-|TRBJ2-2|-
CASSPRKGLQVQTGELFF
TGTGCCAGCTCACCACGAAAAGGTTTACAGGTTCAAACCGGGGAGCTGTTTTTT
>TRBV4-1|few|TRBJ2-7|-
CASSQGHSYEQYF
TGCGCCAGCAGCCAAGGACACTCCTACGAGCAGTACTTC
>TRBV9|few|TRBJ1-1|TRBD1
CASSATDRGKPSEAFF
TGTGCCAGCAGCGCCACGGACAGGGGGAAACCCAGTGAAGCTTTCTTT
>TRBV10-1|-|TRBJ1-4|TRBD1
CASSEGQGSEKLFF
TGCGCCAGCAGTGAGGGACAGGGGAGTGAAAAACTGTTTTTT
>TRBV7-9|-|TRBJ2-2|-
CASSFLQGSNGELFF
TGTGCCAGCAGCTTTCTCCAGGGTAGTAACGGGGAGCTGTTTTTT
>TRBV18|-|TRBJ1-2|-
CASSPDRNYGYTF
TGTGCCAGCTCACCCGACAGGAACTATGGCTACACCTTC
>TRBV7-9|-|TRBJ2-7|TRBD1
CASSFAPGQTLEQYF
TGTGCCAGCAGCTTCGCCCCGGGACAGACTCTCGAGCAGTACTTC
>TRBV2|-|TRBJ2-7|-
CATRYGRGDEQYF
TGTGCCACCCGTTACGGGAGAGGGGACGAGCAGTACTTC
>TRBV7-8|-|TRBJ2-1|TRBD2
CASSLATASGYNEQFF
TGTGCCAGCAGCTTAGCGACGGCTAGCGGATACAATGAGCAGTTCTTC
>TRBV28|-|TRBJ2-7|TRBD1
CASSPPGTGYTEQYF
TGTGCCAGCAGTCCCCCCGGGACAGGTTATACGGAGCAGTACTTC
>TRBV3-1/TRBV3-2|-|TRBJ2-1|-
CASSHGVSYNEQFF
TGTGCCAGCAGCCATGGAGTCTCCTACAATGAGCAGTTCTTC
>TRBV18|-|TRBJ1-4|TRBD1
CASSGQGAGTNEKLFF
TGTGCCAGCTCCGGACAGGGGGCAGGAACTAATGAAAAACTGTTTTTT
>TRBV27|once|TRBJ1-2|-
CASSLGGGFYGYTF
TGTGCCAGCAGTTTAGGTGGGGGCTTCTATGGCTACACCTTC
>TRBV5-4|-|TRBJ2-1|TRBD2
CASSLVAGASSYNEQFF
TGTGCCAGCAGCTTAGTAGCGGGAGCTAGCTCCTACAATGAGCAGTTCTTC
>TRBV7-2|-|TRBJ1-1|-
CASSPYGLQNTEAFF
TGTGCCAGCAGCCCCTATGGACTGCAGAACACTGAAGCTTTCTTT
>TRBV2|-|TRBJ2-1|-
CASSAGQYNEQFF
TGTGCCAGCAGCGCGGGACAGTACAATGAGCAGTTCTTC
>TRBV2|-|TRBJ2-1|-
CASSEVTGTEQFF
TGTGCCAGCAGTGAAGTAACAGGTACTGAGCAGTTCTTC
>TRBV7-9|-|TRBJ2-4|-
CASSLGGDGAKNIQYF
TGTGCCAGCAGCTTAGGCGGGGACGGGGCCAAAAACATTCAGTACTTC
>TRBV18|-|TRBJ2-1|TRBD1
CASSPDRDHNEQFF
TGTGCCAGCTCACCCGACAGGGACCACAATGAGCAGTTCTTC
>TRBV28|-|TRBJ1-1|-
CASSLWRAGSTEAFF
TGTGCCAGCAGTTTATGGCGGGCGGGAAGCACTGAAGCTTTCTTT
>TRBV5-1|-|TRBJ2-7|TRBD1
CASSSGQGVPYEQYF
TGCGCCAGCAGCTCGGGACAGGGTGTCCCCTACGAGCAGTACTTC
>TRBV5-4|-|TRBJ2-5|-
CASSLDRDTTQYF
TGTGCCAGCAGCTTGGACAGGGACACTACCCAGTACTTC
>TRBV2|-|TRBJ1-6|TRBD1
CASIRTGNNSPLHF
TGTGCCAGTATTAGGACAGGGAATAATTCACCCCTCCACTTT
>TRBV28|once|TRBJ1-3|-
CASIKGGGNTIYF
TGTGCCAGCATCAAAGGAGGTGGAAACACCATATATTTT
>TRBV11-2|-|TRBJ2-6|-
CASSLDRGSGANVLTF
TGTGCCAGCAGCTTAGATAGGGGCTCTGGGGCCAACGTCCTGACTTTC
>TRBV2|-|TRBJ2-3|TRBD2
CASSEGTSGRPTDTQYF
TGTGCCAGCAGTGAAGGGACTAGCGGGAGACCCACAGATACGCAGTATTTT
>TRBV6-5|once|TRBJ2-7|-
CASSWALQGNEQYF
TGTGCCAGCAGTTGGGCCCTACAGGGAAACGAGCAGTACTTC
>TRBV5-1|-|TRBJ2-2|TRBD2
CASSPLLAGITGELFF
TGCGCCAGCAGCCCGTTACTAGCGGGGATAACCGGGGAGCTGTTTTTT
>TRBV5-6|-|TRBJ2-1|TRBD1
CASSLGPSGTGSLNEQFF
TGTGCCAGCAGCTTGGGACCCTCCGGGACAGGGTCCCTCAATGAGCAGTTCTTC
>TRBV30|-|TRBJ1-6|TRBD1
CAWSVGTGGSYNSPLHF
TGTGCCTGGAGTGTGGGGACAGGGGGTTCCTATAATTCACCCCTCCACTTT
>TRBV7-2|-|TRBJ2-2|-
CASRNRVEGTRELFF
TGTGCCAGCCGGAATAGGGTTGAGGGAACCCGGGAGCTGTTTTTT
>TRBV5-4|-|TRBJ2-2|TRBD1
CASSWGQGFFGELFF
TGTGCCAGCAGCTGGGGACAGGGGTTTTTCGGGGAGCTGTTTTTT
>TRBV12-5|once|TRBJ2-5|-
CASLWSSGLGETQYF
TGTGCTAGCCTCTGGTCGTCTGGACTGGGGGAGACCCAGTACTTC
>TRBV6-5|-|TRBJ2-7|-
CASSYSVGPYEQYF
TGTGCCAGCAGTTACTCAGTGGGGCCCTACGAGCAGTACTTC